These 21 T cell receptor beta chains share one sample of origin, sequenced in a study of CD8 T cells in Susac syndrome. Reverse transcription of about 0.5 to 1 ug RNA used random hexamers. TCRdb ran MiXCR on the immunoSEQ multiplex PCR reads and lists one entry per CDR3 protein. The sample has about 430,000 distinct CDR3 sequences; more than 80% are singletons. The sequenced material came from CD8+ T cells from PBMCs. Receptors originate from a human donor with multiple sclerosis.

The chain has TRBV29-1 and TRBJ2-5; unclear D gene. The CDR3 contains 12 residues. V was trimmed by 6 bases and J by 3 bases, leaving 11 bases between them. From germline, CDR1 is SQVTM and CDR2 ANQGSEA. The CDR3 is CSVTQSKETQYF. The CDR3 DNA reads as TGCAGCGTGACACAAAGTAAAGAGACCCAGTACTTC.

As DNA, the CDR3 is TGCGCCAGCAGCTTGTGGACGATCCTGACCGCTTTCTTT. Translation: CASSLWTILTAFF. The chain has TRBV5-1 and TRBJ1-1; no reliable D call. V was clipped by 1 base and J by 11 bases, with 15 bases between them. The CDR3 extends over 13 amino acids. Germline V gene data show CDR1 as SGHRS and CDR2 as YFSETQ.

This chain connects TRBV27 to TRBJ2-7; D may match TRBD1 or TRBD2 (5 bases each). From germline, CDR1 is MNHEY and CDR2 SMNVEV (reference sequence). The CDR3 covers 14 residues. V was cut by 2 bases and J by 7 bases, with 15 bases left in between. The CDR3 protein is CASSLGTARSEQYF. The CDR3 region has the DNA TGTGCCAGCAGTTTAGGGACGGCACGTTCTGAGCAGTACTTC.

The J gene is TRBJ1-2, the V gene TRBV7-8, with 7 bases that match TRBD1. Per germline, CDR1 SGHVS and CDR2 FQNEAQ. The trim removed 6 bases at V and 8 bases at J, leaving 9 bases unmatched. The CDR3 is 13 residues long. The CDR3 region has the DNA TGTGCCAGCAGGCCCAGGGGGATGTTGGGCTACACCTTC. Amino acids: CASRPRGMLGYTF. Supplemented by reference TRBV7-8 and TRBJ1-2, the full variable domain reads GAGVSQSPRYKVAKRGQDVALRCDPISGHVSLFWYQQALGQGPEFLTYFQNEAQLDKSGLPSDRFFAERPEGSVSTLKIQRTQQEDSAVYLCASRPRGMLGYTFGSGTRLTVV.

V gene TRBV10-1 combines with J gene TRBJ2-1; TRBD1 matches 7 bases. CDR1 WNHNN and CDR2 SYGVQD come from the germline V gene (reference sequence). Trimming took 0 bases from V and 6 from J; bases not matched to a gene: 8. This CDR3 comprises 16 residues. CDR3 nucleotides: TGCGCCAGCAGTGAGTCTATAGGGGACAGCACCAATGAGCAGTTCTTC. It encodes CASSESIGDSTNEQFF.

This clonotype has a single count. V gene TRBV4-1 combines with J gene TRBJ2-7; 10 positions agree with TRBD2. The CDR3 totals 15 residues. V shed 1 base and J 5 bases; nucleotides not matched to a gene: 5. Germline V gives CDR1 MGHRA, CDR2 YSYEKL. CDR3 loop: CASSQAAGGIHEQYF. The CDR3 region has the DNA TGCGCCAGCAGCCAAGCAGCGGGAGGGATCCACGAGCAGTACTTC.

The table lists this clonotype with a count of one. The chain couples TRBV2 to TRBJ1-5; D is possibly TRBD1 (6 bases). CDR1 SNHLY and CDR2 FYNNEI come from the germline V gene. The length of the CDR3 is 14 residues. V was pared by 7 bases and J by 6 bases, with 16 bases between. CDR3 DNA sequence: TGTGCCAGCACCCCAACAGGGTTAAGTCAGCCCCAGCATTTT. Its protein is CASTPTGLSQPQHF.

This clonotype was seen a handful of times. The CDR3 protein is CASSQESQETQYF. The CDR3 DNA sequence: TGTGCCAGCAGCCAAGAATCCCAAGAGACCCAGTACTTC. The rearrangement uses TRBV3-1 and TRBJ2-5; D gene ambiguous. Germline CDR1 LGHDT, CDR2 YNNKEL (reference sequence). Between the trimmed V and J ends, which lost 0 bases and 1 base, there was a span of 3 bases. The CDR3 sequence is 13 residues long.

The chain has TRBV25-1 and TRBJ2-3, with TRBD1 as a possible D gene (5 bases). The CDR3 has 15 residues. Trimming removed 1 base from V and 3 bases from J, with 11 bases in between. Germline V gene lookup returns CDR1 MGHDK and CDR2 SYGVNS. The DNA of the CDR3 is TGTGCCAGCAGTGAATTCGCAGGGAATACAGATACGCAGTATTTT. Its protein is CASSEFAGNTDTQYF.

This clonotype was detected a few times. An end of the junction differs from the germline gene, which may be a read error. The CDR3 nucleotides read TGTGCCAGCAGCTTATTGGCCGGCAGTAGTTACGAGCAGTACTTC. Its protein is CASSLLAGSSYEQYF. J is TRBJ2-7 and V is TRBV4-1; D is unclear. The CDR3 loop spans 15 amino acids. Germline-derived CDR1 and CDR2 are MGHRA and YSYEKL.

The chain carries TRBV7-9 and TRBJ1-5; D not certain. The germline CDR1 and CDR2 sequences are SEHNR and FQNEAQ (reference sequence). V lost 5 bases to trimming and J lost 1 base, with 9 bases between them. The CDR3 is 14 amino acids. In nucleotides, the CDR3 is TGTGCCAGCAGCGTGGACTTCAGCAATCAGCCCCAGCATTTT. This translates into CASSVDFSNQPQHF.

For the CDR3, the DNA is TGTGCCAGCAGTTTAGGCCGACTCTACACAGATACGCAGTATTTT. Its protein is CASSLGRLYTDTQYF. The chain employs TRBV6-5 and TRBJ2-3; D remains ambiguous. Germline-derived CDR1 and CDR2 are MNHEY and SVGAGI. Trimming left V 4 bases short and J 2 bases short, with 13 bases between. This CDR3 comprises 15 residues.

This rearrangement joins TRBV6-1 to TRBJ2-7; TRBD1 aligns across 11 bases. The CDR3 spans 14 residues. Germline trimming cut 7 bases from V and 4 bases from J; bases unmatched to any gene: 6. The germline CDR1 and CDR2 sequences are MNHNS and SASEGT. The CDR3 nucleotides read TGTGCCAGCATCGGACAGGGGGCGCGGTACGAGCAGTACTTC. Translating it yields CASIGQGARYEQYF.

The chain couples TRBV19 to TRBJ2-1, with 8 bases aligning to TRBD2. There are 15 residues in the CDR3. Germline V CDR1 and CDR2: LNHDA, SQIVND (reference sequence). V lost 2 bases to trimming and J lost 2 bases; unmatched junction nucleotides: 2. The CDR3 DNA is TGTGCCAGTAGTATATCTAGCGGGCCCTACAATGAGCAGTTCTTC. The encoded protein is CASSISSGPYNEQFF.

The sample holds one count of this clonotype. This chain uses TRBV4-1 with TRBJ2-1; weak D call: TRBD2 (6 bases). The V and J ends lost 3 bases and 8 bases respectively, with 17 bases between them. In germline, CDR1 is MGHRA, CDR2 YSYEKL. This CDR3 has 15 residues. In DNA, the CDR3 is TGCGCCAGCAGCCATTTAGCGGCGTCCGACGATGAGCAGTTCTTC. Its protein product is CASSHLAASDDEQFF.

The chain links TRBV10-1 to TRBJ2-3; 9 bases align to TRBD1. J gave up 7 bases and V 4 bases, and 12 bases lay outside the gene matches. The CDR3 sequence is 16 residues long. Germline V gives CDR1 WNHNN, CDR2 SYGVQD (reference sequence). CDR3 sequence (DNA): TGCGCCAGCAGTGGCCCCGGACAGGGGATCTTCAATACGCAGTATTTT. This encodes CASSGPGQGIFNTQYF.

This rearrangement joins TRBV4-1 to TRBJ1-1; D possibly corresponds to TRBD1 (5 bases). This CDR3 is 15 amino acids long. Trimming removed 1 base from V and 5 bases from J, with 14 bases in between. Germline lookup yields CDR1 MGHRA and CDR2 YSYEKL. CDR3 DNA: TGCGCCAGCAGCCAAGTCGGGGGAAGGAGAACTGAAGCTTTCTTT. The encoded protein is CASSQVGGRRTEAFF.

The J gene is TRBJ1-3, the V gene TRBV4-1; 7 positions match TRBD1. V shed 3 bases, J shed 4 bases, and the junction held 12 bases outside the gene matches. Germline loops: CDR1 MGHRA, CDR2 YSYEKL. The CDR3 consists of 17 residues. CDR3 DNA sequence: TGCGCCAGCAGCCAGAAGGAGACAGGGTTTAGGGGAAACACCATATATTTT. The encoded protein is CASSQKETGFRGNTIYF.

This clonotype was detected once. CDR3 in DNA: TGTGCCAGCAGCACCCTGGGCGACTACGAGCAGTACTTC. Translating gives CASSTLGDYEQYF. The J gene is TRBJ2-7, the V gene TRBV13; D uncertain. With 5 bases removed from V and 3 bases from J, the gap between germline ends came to 11 bases. Germline values: CDR1 PRHDT, CDR2 FYEKMQ (reference sequence). The CDR3 is 13 amino acids.

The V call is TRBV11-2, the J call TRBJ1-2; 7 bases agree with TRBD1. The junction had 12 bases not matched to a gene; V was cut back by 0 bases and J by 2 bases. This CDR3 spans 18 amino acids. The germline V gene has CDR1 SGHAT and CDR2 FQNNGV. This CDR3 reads CASSLDVFAGDRNYGYTF. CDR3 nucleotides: TGTGCCAGCAGCTTAGATGTATTCGCGGGGGACAGAAACTATGGCTACACCTTC.

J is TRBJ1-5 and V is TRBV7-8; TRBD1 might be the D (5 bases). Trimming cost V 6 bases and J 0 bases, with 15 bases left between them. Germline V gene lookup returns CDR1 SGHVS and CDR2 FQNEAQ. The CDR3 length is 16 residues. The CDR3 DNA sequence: TGTGCCAGCAGTCAGGGAATAGGAGATAGCAATCAGCCCCAGCATTTT. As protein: CASSQGIGDSNQPQHF.